This entry lists 18 T cell receptor beta chains sequenced from one sample in a study of blood T cells in healthy people across ages. Combining a sample-barcoded 5' primer with a J-beta primer mix, a second PCR ran for roughly 7 to 12 cycles. TCRdb fed the 5' RACE reads into MiXCR, producing one record per CDR3 protein. The sample lists about 760,000 distinct CDR3 sequences; roughly 25% were seen once. These data were likewise used in another study, on T cells of mothers and their children.

Sequencing was carried out using blood. The source is a boy aged 5-17 years in good health.

CDR3 sequence: CAIRRGLAGQETQYF. The CDR3 nucleotides are TGTGCCATCAGGAGGGGACTAGCGGGCCAAGAGACCCAGTACTTC. This chain links TRBV10-3 with TRBJ2-5, with 12 bases that match TRBD2. Germline CDR1 reads ENHRY; CDR2 reads SYGVKD. There are 15 residues in the CDR3. The trim removed 6 bases at V and 1 base at J, leaving 3 bases unmatched.

This clonotype has only a few counts. The chain carries TRBV15 and TRBJ1-5; 10 bases fit TRBD1. Germline V gene data show CDR1 as LNHNV and CDR2 as YYDKDF (reference sequence). V shed 5 bases, J shed 2 bases, and the junction held 6 bases outside the gene matches. There are 16 residues in the CDR3. The CDR3: CATSERQGAGNQPQHF. The CDR3 DNA sequence: TGTGCCACCAGCGAGCGACAGGGGGCTGGCAATCAGCCCCAGCATTTT.

The CDR3 region is CASMDVTAQETQYF. The DNA for the CDR3 is TGTGCCAGCATGGATGTGACAGCCCAAGAGACCCAGTACTTC. The J gene is TRBJ2-5, the V gene TRBV2; a weak D match, TRBD1 (5 bases). Germline lookup yields CDR1 SNHLY and CDR2 FYNNEI. Trimming took 7 bases from V and 1 from J, leaving 13 bases between them. This CDR3 is built from 14 residues.

This rearrangement joins TRBV20-1 to TRBJ2-5; the D gene is possibly TRBD2 (5 bases). The V end was cut by 4 bases, the J end by 5 bases, with 23 bases between. CDR3 length equals 16 residues. Per germline, CDR1 DFQATT and CDR2 SNEGSKA (reference sequence). The CDR3 reads CSATSLFGPLIETQYF. DNA of the CDR3: TGCAGTGCTACTAGCCTGTTCGGCCCCCTGATTGAGACCCAGTACTTC.

The chain employs TRBV5-1 and TRBJ2-2; D is perhaps TRBD1 or TRBD2 (5 bases each). The CDR3 length is 15 residues. Germline V gene sequence: CDR1 SGHRS, CDR2 YFSETQ. Trimming pared 0 bases from V and 4 bases from J, leaving 10 bases between. The CDR3 DNA sequence: TGCGCCAGCAGCTTGGCGGGGCCGGGCACCGGGGAGCTGTTTTTT. It is translated as CASSLAGPGTGELFF.

The chain uses TRBV15 and TRBJ1-2, with 8 bases lining up with TRBD1. Trimming cost V 0 bases and J 3 bases; bases outside gene matches: 3. The CDR3 is made up of 15 amino acids. Germline CDR1 is LNHNV and CDR2 is YYDKDF (reference sequence). CDR3 coding DNA: TGTGCCACCAGCAGAGAGACAGGGGAGTACTATGGCTACACCTTC. Protein sequence: CATSRETGEYYGYTF.

Only a few counts were recorded for this clonotype. The DNA for the CDR3 is TGTGCCACCAGCAGAGACCGTACCGGGACAGGATACAATGAGCAGTTCTTC. The encoded protein is CATSRDRTGTGYNEQFF. The rearrangement links TRBV15 to TRBJ2-1; the match to TRBD1 covers 8 bases. The CDR3 loop spans 17 amino acids. The V gene's germline CDR1 is LNHNV and CDR2 YYDKDF (reference sequence). J gave up 4 bases and V 0 bases, and 8 bases lay outside the gene matches.

This clonotype turned up a few times. V and J are TRBV20-1 and TRBJ1-1; D is undetermined. Germline V gives CDR1 DFQATT, CDR2 SNEGSKA (reference sequence). This CDR3 is built from 11 residues. Trimming shortened V by 3 bases and J by 6 bases, and 8 bases separated the two germline ends. The CDR3 is CSASHGSEAFF. In DNA, the CDR3 is TGCAGTGCTAGCCATGGCTCTGAAGCTTTCTTT.

This rearrangement joins TRBV20-1 to TRBJ2-7; D might be TRBD2 (6 bases). V was pared by 3 bases and J by 3 bases, with 12 bases between. The CDR3 extends over 13 amino acids. Germline V gene lookup returns CDR1 DFQATT and CDR2 SNEGSKA (reference sequence). The CDR3 DNA is TGCAGTGCTAGGGTAGCGACTAGCTACGAGCAGTACTTC. Its translation is CSARVATSYEQYF.

This clonotype was detected a few times. This chain joins TRBV19 and TRBJ2-3; 8 bases match TRBD2. Looked up from germline, CDR1 is LNHDA and CDR2 is SQIVND (reference sequence). The CDR3 has 13 residues. With 8 bases clipped from V and 4 bases from J, the junction kept 5 bases outside the gene matches. CDR3 protein: CASQRGGADTQYF. The CDR3 nucleotides are TGTGCCAGTCAACGGGGGGGCGCAGATACGCAGTATTTT.

This chain links TRBV7-8 with TRBJ1-1, with a tentative D call TRBD1 (6 bases). V was pared by 0 bases and J by 8 bases, with 16 bases between. This CDR3 is 15 amino acids long. Germline CDR1 and CDR2: SGHVS and FQNEAQ. CDR3 protein: CASSLAHGQPAEAFF. CDR3 bases: TGTGCCAGCAGCTTAGCCCATGGACAGCCTGCGGAAGCTTTCTTT.

This clonotype was counted between two and nine times. The chain uses TRBV7-9 and TRBJ1-5; 10 bases agree with TRBD1. Germline V CDR1 and CDR2: SEHNR, FQNEAQ (reference sequence). The CDR3 has 16 residues. V trimming: 5 bases; J trimming: 7 bases; junction bases outside the gene matches: 11. In nucleotides, the CDR3 is TGTGCCAGCAGCCCTTCCGGGACAGGGGATTGGCAGCCCCAGCATTTT. It encodes CASSPSGTGDWQPQHF.

V and J are TRBV4-2 and TRBJ2-1, with TRBD2 as a possible D gene (6 bases). CDR1 and CDR2 (germline): LGHNA, YNFKEQ. The CDR3 consists of 16 residues. The V and J ends lost 2 bases and 4 bases respectively, with 15 bases between them. The CDR3, as DNA: TGTGCCAGCAGCCAAAAGCCGGACTATGTTTACAATGAGCAGTTCTTC. It yields the protein CASSQKPDYVYNEQFF.

The chain links TRBV6-5 to TRBJ1-2; D remains unclear. The CDR3 runs to 12 residues. Germline CDR1 is MNHEY and CDR2 is SVGAGI. Trimming removed 4 bases from V and 4 bases from J, with 7 bases in between. The CDR3 sequence: CASSSHPYGYTF. DNA of the CDR3: TGTGCCAGCAGTTCCCACCCCTATGGCTACACCTTC.

This chain links TRBV5-1 with TRBJ2-1, with D possibly being TRBD2 (6 bases). The J call may be in error: the DNA end matches TRBJ2-5 better. The length of the CDR3 is 14 residues. CDR1 SGHRS and CDR2 YFSETQ come from the germline V gene. CDR3 in amino acids: CASSLMDYQETQYF. Written as DNA, the CDR3 is TGCGCCAGCAGCTTAATGGACTATCAAGAGACCCAGTACTTC.

This clonotype has more than one count but fewer than ten. The chain carries TRBV6-5 and TRBJ2-4; a weak D match, TRBD2 (6 bases). Germline values: CDR1 MNHEY, CDR2 SVGAGI. The CDR3 has 12 amino acids. Trimming cost V 0 bases and J 11 bases, with 8 bases left between them. In nucleotides, the CDR3 is TGTGCCAGCAGTTACTCGGGGGGTTTTCAGTACTTC. Protein: CASSYSGGFQYF.

A few counts support this clonotype. This chain connects TRBV29-1 to TRBJ2-7; 7 bases map to TRBD2. V lost 4 bases, J lost 3 bases, and 6 bases stayed unmatched. CDR3 length: 13 amino acids. CDR1 and CDR2 from the germline V gene are SQVTM and ANQGSEA. CDR3 coding DNA: TGCAGCGTTGTAGGACGGGGGGTCTACGAGCAGTACTTC. Translating it yields CSVVGRGVYEQYF.

On this clonotype itself: A junction boundary mismatches the germline segment, possibly from a read error. For the CDR3, the DNA is TGCGCTAGTGCCGACAGCGGGAGGTACTACGAGCAGTACTTC. Protein: CASADSGRYYEQYF. This chain links TRBV12-5 with TRBJ2-7, with 9 bases matching TRBD2. The CDR3 extends over 14 amino acids. CDR1 is LGHNT, CDR2 FRNRAP, per germline.